The text below deals with one TCR beta chain. This specimen belongs to a study of technical replicates of blood from a handful of donors. The protocol was immunoSEQ multiplex PCR, while the TCRdb copy is restricted to in-frame clones and leaves out a portion. The profile covers approximately 82,000 clones, with 75% to 95% appearing a single time and about 0.38% taken by the ten largest. This CDR3 comprises 13 residues. Trimming cost V 0 bases and J 4 bases, with 7 bases left between them. Germline CDR1 SGHKS, CDR2 YYEKEE (reference sequence). Material for sequencing was T cells isolated from PBMCs. V is TRBV5-5 and J is TRBJ1-2; D is unresolved. The sequence came from a human donor in good health. Some clones in this sample may be carry-over from other donors' samples. The CDR3 nucleotides read TGTGCCAGCAGCTTGGTGGGCAGCTATGGCTACACCTTC. It is translated as CASSLVGSYGYTF. Supplemented by reference TRBV5-5 and TRBJ1-2, the full variable domain reads DAGVTQSPTHLIKTRGQQVTLRCSPISGHKSVSWYQQVLGQGPQFIFQYYEKEERGRGNFPDRFSARQFPNYSSELNVNALLLGDSALYLCASSLVGSYGYTFGSGTRLTVV.